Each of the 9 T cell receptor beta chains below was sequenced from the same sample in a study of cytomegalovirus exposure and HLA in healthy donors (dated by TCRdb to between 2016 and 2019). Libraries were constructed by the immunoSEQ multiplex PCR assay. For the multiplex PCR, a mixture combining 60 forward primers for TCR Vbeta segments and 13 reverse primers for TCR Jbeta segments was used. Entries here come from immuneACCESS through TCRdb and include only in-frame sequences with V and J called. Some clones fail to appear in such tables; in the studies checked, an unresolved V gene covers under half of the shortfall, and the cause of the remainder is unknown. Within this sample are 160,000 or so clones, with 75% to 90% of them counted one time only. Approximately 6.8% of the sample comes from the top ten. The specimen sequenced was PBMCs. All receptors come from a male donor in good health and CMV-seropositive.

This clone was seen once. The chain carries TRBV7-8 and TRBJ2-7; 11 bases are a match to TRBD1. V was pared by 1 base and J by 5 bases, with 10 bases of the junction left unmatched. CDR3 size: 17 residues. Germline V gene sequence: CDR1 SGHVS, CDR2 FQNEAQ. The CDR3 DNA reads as TGTGCCAGCAGCTTAGAGCGGGGGACAGGGGGAAGGAACGAGCAGTACTTC. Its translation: CASSLERGTGGRNEQYF.

CDR3 protein: CASSIVFRGGNPQETQYF. CDR3 bases: TGTGCCAGTAGTATCGTATTTAGGGGCGGGAACCCCCAAGAGACCCAGTACTTC. The chain has TRBV19 and TRBJ2-5; weak D call: TRBD2 (6 bases). CDR3 length equals 18 residues. V gave up 3 bases and J gave up 1 base, with 21 bases separating them. Germline lookup yields CDR1 LNHDA and CDR2 SQIVND (reference sequence).

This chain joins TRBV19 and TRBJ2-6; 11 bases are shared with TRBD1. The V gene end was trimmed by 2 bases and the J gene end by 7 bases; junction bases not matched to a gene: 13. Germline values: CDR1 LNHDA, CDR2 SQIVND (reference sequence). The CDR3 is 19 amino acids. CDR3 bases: TGTGCCAGTAGTATACATCGAAAACAAGGGACAGGGGGAGCCAACGTCCTGACTTTC. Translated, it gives CASSIHRKQGTGGANVLTF.

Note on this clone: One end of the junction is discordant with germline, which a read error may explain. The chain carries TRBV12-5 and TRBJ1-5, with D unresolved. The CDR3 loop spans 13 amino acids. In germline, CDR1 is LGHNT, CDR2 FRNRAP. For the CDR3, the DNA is TGTGCTAGCGGCGGGCCGCGGAATCGGCCCCAGCATTTT. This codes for CASGGPRNRPQHF.

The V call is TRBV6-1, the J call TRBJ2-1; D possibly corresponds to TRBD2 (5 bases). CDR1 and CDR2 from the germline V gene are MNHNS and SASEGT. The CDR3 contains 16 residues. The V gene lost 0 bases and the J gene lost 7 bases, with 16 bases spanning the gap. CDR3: CASSEALDPPRNEQFF. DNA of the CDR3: TGTGCCAGCAGTGAAGCACTAGACCCACCGAGGAATGAGCAGTTCTTC.

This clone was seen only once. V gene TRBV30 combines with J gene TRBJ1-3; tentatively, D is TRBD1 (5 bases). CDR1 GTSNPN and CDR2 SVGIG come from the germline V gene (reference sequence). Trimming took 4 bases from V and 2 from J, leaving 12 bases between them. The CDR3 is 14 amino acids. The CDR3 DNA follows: TGTGCCTGGATCGGCAGGGTGACTGGAAACACCATATATTTT. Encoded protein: CAWIGRVTGNTIYF.

CDR3 in DNA: TGTGCCAGCAGCCTACGGGGGGCCTACGAGCAGTACTTC. Protein: CASSLRGAYEQYF. The chain recombines TRBV14 with TRBJ2-7; TRBD2 aligns across 7 bases. The V gene's germline CDR1 is SGHDN and CDR2 FVKESK. V shed 4 bases, J shed 2 bases, and the junction held 2 bases outside the gene matches. There are 13 residues in the CDR3. Full variable domain (outside the CDR3, taken from reference TRBV14 and TRBJ2-7): EAGVTQFPSHSVIEKGQTVTLRCDPISGHDNLYWYRRVMGKEIKFLLHFVKESKQDESGMPNNRFLAERTGGTYSTLKVQPAELEDSGVYFCASSLRGAYEQYFGPGTRLTVT.

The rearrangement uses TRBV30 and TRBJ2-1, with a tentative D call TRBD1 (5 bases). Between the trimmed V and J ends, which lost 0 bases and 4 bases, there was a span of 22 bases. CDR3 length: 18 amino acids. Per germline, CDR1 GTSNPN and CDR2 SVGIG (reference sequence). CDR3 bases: TGTGCCTGGAGTGTAGGATGGGGCAGCCCGATAAAATACAATGAGCAGTTCTTC. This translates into CAWSVGWGSPIKYNEQFF.

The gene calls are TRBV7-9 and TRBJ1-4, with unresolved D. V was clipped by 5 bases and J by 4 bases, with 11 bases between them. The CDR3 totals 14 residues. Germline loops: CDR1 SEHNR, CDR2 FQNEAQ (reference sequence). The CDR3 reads CASSKEGRNEKLFF. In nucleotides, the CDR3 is TGTGCCAGCAGCAAGGAGGGCCGTAATGAAAAACTGTTTTTT.